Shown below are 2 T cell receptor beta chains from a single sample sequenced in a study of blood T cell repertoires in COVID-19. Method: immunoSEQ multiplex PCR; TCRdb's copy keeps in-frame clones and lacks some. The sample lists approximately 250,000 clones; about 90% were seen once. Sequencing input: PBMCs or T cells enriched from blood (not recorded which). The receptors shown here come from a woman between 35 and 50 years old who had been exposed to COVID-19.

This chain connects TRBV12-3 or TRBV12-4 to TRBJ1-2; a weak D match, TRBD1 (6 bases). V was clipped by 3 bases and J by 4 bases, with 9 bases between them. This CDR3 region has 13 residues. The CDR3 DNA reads TGTGCCAGCAGTTTGCTAGGGGGCTATGGCTACACCTTC. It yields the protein CASSLLGGYGYTF.

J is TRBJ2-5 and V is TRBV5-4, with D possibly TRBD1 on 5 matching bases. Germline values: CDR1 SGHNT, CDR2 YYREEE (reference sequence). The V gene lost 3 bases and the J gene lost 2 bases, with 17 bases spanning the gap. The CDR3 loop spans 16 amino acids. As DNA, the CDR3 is TGTGCCAGCAGCTACGGGCAGGGCACCCTACAAGAGACCCAGTACTTC. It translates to CASSYGQGTLQETQYF.